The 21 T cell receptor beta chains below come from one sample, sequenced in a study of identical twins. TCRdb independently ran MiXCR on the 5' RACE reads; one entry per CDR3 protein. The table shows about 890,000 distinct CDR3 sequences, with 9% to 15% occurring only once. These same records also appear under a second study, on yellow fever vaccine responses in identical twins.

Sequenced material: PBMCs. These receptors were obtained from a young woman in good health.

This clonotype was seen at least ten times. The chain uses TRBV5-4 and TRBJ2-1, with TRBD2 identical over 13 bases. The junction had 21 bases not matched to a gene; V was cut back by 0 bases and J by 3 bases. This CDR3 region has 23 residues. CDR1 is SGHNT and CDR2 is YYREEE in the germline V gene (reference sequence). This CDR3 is CASSLVWGRFETSGRADYNEQFF. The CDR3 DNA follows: TGTGCCAGCAGCTTGGTTTGGGGGCGGTTTGAAACTAGCGGGAGGGCGGACTACAATGAGCAGTTCTTC. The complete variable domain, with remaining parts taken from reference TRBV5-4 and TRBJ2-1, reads ETGVTQSPTHLIKTRGQQVTLRCSSQSGHNTVSWYQQALGQGPQFIFQYYREEENGRGNFPPRFSGLQFPNYSSELNVNALELDDSALYLCASSLVWGRFETSGRADYNEQFFGPGTRLTVL.

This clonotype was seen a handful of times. The CDR3: CASSLGPEYGYTF. For the CDR3, the DNA is TGTGCCAGCAGCTTAGGTCCCGAGTATGGCTACACCTTC. The chain carries TRBV7-6 and TRBJ1-2; D unclear. In germline, CDR1 is SGHVS, CDR2 FNYEAQ. The V end lost 1 base, the J end lost 5 bases, and 8 bases lay between the germline ends. This CDR3 comprises 13 residues.

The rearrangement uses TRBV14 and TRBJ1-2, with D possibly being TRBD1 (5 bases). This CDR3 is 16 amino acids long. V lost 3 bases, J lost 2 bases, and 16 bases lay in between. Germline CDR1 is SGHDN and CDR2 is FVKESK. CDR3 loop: CASSHAGTVGNYGYTF. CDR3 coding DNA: TGTGCCAGCAGCCATGCCGGGACGGTGGGAAACTATGGCTACACCTTC.

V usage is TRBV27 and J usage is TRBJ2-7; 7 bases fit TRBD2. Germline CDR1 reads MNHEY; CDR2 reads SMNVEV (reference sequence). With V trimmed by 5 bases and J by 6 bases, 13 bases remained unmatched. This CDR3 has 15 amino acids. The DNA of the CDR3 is TGTGCCAGCAGTCTCATGGGCGGGGGAGAAGGCGAGCAGTACTTC. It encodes CASSLMGGGEGEQYF.

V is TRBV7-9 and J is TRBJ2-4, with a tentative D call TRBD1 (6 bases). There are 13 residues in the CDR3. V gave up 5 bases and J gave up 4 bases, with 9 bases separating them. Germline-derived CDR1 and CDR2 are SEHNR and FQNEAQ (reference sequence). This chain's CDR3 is CASSTGQKNIQYF. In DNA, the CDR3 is TGTGCCAGCAGCACCGGACAGAAAAACATTCAGTACTTC.

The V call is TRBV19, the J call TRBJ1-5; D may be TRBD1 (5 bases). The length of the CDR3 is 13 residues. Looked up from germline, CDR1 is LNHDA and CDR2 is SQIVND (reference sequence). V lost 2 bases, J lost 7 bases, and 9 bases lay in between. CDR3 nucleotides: TGTGCCAGTAGTATAAAGGGGTTCCAGCCCCAGCATTTT. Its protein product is CASSIKGFQPQHF. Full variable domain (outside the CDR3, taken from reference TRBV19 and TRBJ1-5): DGGITQSPKYLFRKEGQNVTLSCEQNLNHDAMYWYRQDPGQGLRLIYYSQIVNDFQKGDIAEGYSVSREKKESFPLTVTSAQKNPTAFYLCASSIKGFQPQHFGDGTRLSIL.

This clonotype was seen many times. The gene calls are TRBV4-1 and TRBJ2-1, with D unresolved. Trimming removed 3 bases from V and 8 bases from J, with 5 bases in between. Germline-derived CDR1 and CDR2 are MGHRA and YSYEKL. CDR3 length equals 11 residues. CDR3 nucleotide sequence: TGCGCCAGCAGCCATCTATATGAGCAGTTCTTC. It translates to CASSHLYEQFF.

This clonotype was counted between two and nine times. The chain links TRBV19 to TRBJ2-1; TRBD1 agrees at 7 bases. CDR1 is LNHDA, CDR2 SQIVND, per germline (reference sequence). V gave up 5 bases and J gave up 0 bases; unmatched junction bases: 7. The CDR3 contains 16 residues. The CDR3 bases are TGTGCCAGTAGTCCCGGGACAGTTTACTCCTACAATGAGCAGTTCTTC. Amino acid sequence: CASSPGTVYSYNEQFF. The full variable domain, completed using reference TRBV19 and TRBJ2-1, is DGGITQSPKYLFRKEGQNVTLSCEQNLNHDAMYWYRQDPGQGLRLIYYSQIVNDFQKGDIAEGYSVSREKKESFPLTVTSAQKNPTAFYLCASSPGTVYSYNEQFFGPGTRLTVL.

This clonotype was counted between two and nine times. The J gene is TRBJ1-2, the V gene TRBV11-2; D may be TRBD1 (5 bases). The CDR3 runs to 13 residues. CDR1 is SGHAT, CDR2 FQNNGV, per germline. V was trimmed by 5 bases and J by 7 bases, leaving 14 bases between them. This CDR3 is CASSPAGTVGYTF. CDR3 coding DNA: TGTGCCAGCAGCCCAGCCGGGACGGTTGGCTACACCTTC.

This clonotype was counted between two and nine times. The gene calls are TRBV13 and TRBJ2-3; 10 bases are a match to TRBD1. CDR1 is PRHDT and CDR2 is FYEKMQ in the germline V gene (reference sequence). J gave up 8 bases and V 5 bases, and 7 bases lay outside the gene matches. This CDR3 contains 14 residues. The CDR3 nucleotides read TGTGCCAGCAGCCCCGGGACAGGGGAAGGTACGCAGTATTTT. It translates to CASSPGTGEGTQYF. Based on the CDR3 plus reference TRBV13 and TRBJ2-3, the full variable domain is AAGVIQSPRHLIKEKRETATLKCYPIPRHDTVYWYQQGPGQDPQFLISFYEKMQSDKGSIPDRFSAQQFSDYHSELNMSSLELGDSALYFCASSPGTGEGTQYFGPGTRLTVL.

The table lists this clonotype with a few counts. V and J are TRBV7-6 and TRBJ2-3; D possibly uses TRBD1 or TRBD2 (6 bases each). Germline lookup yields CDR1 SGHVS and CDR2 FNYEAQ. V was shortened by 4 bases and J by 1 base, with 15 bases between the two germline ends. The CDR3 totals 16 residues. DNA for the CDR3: TGTGCCAGCAGCTCCGTCCGGGGGCGCGGCACAGATACGCAGTATTTT. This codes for CASSSVRGRGTDTQYF.

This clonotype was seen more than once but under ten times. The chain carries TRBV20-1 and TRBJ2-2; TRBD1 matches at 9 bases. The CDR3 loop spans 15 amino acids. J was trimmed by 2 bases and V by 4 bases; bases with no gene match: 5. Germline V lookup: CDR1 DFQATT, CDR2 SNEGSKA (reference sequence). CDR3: CSANPGQGNTGELFF. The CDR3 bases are TGCAGTGCTAACCCGGGACAGGGAAACACCGGGGAGCTGTTTTTT.

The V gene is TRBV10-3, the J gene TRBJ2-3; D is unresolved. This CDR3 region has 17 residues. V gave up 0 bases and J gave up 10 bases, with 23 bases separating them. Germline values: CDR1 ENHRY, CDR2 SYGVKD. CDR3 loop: CAISESSGGSYEAPQYF. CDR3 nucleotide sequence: TGTGCCATCAGTGAGTCGAGTGGTGGTTCATACGAAGCACCGCAGTATTTT.

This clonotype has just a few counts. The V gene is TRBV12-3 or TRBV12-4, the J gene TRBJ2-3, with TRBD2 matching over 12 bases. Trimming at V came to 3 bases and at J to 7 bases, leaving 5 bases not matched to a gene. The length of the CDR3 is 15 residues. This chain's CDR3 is CASSLTSGSGYTQYF. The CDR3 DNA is TGTGCCAGCAGTTTGACTAGCGGGAGCGGGTATACGCAGTATTTT.

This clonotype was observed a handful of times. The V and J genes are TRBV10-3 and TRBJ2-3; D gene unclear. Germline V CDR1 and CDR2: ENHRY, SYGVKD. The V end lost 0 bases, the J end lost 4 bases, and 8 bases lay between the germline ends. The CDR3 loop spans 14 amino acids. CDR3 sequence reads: CAISESLASDTQYF. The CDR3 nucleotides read TGTGCCATCAGTGAGTCGTTGGCTTCAGATACGCAGTATTTT.

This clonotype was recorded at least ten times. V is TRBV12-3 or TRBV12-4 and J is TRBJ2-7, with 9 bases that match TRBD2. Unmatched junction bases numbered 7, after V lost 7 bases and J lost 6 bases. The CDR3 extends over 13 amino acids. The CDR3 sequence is CASTWREGSEQYF. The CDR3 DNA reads TGTGCCAGCACCTGGCGGGAGGGCTCCGAGCAGTACTTC.

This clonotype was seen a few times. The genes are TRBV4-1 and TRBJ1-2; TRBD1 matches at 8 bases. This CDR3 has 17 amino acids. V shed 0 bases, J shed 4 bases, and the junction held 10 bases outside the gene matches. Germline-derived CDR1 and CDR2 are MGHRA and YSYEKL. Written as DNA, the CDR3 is TGCGCCAGCAGCCAAGATTCGGGCAGGGGGCGAGGCTATGGCTACACCTTC. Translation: CASSQDSGRGRGYGYTF.

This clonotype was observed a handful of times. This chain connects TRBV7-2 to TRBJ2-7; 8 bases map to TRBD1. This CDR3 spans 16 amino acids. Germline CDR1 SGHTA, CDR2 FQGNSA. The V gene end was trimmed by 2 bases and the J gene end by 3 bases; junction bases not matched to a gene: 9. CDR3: CASSLMIGQGYYEQYF. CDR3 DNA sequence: TGTGCCAGCAGCTTAATGATTGGACAGGGATACTACGAGCAGTACTTC.

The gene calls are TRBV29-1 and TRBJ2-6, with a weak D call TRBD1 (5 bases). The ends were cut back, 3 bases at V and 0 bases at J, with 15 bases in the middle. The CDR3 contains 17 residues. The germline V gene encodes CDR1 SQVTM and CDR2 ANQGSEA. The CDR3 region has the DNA TGCAGCGTTGAGAAGGTACAGGTACCCTCTGGGGCCAACGTCCTGACTTTC. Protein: CSVEKVQVPSGANVLTF.

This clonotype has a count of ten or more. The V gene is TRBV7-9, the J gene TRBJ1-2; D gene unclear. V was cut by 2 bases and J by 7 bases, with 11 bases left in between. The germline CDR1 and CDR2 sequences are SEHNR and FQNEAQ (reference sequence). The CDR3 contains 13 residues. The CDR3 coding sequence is TGTGCCAGCAGCTTATTAGCGGCCGCTGGCTACACCTTC. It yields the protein CASSLLAAAGYTF.

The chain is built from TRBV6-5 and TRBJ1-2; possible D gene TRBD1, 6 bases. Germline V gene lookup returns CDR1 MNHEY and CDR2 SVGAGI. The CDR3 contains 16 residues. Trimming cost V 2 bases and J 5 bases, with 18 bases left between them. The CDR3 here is CASSYLSNRVEYGYTF. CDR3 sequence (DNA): TGTGCCAGCAGTTACCTCTCAAACAGGGTGGAGTATGGCTACACCTTC.